These 5 T cell receptor beta chains came from one sample sequenced in a study of spatial heterogeneity in lung cancer. Their recognized antigens are unknown. TCRdb re-analysed the 5' RACE reads in MiXCR, keeping a single row per CDR3 protein. Of 9,500 to 13,000 distinct CDR3 sequences in the sample, about 12% were seen once. The sample's time point: sample taken at primary tumor resection. Study-level points and caveats: Counts of expanded intratumoral alpha and beta TCRs tracked tumor mutation counts.

The source material was lung tumor tissue, sampled at surgery. The receptors here all came from a male donor with early-stage non-small cell lung cancer.

A word on this clonotype: In a library made to pick up alpha chains, this beta chain is a stray read with a size that means little. The V and J genes are TRBV20-1 and TRBJ2-2; 10 bases are a match to TRBD1. V was pared by 6 bases and J by 4 bases, with 8 bases of the junction left unmatched. Looked up from germline, CDR1 is DFQATT and CDR2 is SNEGSKA (reference sequence). This CDR3 has 15 residues. CDR3: CSASGQGGVTGELFF. CDR3 coding DNA: TGCAGTGCCTCAGGACAGGGGGGCGTCACCGGGGAGCTGTTTTTT.

Points on this clonotype: This beta chain is an unintended read in a library built for alpha chains; its size means little. The chain combines TRBV29-1 with TRBJ2-2, with 9 bases matching TRBD1. V lost 7 bases to trimming and J lost 5 bases; unmatched junction nucleotides: 8. CDR1 and CDR2 (germline): SQVTM, ANQGSEA. The CDR3 consists of 14 residues. CDR3: CSAGGQGRTGELFF. DNA for the CDR3: TGCAGCGCTGGGGGACAGGGTCGGACCGGGGAGCTGTTTTTT.

This clonotype showed up many times. Because the library targeted alpha chains, this beta chain is an off-target read whose size means little. The chain joins TRBV5-1 to TRBJ1-1; D gene ambiguous. The V end was cut by 1 base, the J end by 1 base, with 14 bases between. The CDR3 loop spans 16 amino acids. Germline CDR1 SGHRS, CDR2 YFSETQ. For the CDR3, the DNA is TGCGCCAGCAGCTTGATGTTCAGTCGCGAGAACACTGAAGCTTTCTTT. It codes for CASSLMFSRENTEAFF.

This clonotype was seen at least ten times. This beta chain is an off-target read within a library intended for alpha chains, so its frequency means little. The chain uses TRBV10-3 and TRBJ2-7; D is unclear. The CDR3 is made up of 14 amino acids. V was cut by 11 bases and J by 5 bases, with 22 bases left in between. Germline CDR1 is ENHRY and CDR2 is SYGVKD. The DNA of the CDR3 is TGTGCCTCTCGGTACAGTCCCGAAAGTGACGAGCAGTACGTC. Its translation is CASRYSPESDEQYV.

This clonotype was seen repeatedly, ten times or more. Because this beta chain is a stray read in a library intended to capture alpha chains, its abundance should not be given much weight. The chain joins TRBV14 to TRBJ2-5; the D is unclear. The ends were cut back, 1 base at V and 6 bases at J, with 9 bases in the middle. Germline V gene data show CDR1 as SGHDN and CDR2 as FVKESK. This CDR3 region has 13 residues. The CDR3 DNA sequence: TGTGCCAGCAGCCAAGGGTCGGTCCAGACCCAGTACTTC. The encoded protein is CASSQGSVQTQYF.